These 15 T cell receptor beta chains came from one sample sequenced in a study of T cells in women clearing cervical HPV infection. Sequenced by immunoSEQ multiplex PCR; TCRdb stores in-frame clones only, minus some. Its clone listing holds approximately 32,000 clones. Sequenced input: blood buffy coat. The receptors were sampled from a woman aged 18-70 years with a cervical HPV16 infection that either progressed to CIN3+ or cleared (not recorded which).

Here the CDR3 reads CASSYNDRPGYTF. The CDR3 bases that were read are TGTGCCAGCAGTTACAATGACAGGCCCGGC. The J gene is TRBJ1-2, the V gene TRBV6-2 or TRBV6-3, with a tentative D call TRBD1 (6 bases). The read ends 3 residues early relative to the CDR3; the germline J gene fills the gap. Per germline, CDR1 MNHEY and CDR2 SVGEGT. The CDR3 runs to 13 residues.

CDR3 DNA, as far as it was read: TGTGCCAGCAGCTTCCGGAATGAG. This encodes CASSFRNE. The CDR3 in its entirety is CASSFRNEQFF. This chain connects TRBV5-6 to TRBJ2-1; D not certain. The CDR3 is cut off 3 residues early in the read; its end comes from the germline J gene. The CDR3 spans 11 residues. The V gene's germline CDR1 is SGHDT and CDR2 YYEEEE. V lost 2 bases and J lost 7, with 4 bases in between. Filled out from reference TRBV5-6 and TRBJ2-1, the complete variable domain reads DAGVTQSPTHLIKTRGQQVTLRCSPKSGHDTVSWYQQALGQGPQFIFQYYEEEERQRGNFPDRFSGHQFPNYSSELNVNALLLGDSALYLCASSFRNEQFFGPGTRLTVL.

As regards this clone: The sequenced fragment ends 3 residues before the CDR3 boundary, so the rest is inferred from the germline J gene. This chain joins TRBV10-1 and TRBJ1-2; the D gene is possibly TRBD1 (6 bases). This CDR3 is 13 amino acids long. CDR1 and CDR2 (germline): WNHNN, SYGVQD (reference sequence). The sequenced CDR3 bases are TGCGCCAGCAGTGATAGAGTAGGGGGAGGC. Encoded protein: CASSDRVGGG. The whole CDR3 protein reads CASSDRVGGGYTF.

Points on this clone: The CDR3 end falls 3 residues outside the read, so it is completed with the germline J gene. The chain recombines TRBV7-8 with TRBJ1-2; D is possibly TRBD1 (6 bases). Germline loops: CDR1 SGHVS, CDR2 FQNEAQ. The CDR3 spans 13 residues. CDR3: CASSADRYNDYTF. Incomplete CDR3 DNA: TGTGCCAGCAGCGCGGACAGATACAATGAC.

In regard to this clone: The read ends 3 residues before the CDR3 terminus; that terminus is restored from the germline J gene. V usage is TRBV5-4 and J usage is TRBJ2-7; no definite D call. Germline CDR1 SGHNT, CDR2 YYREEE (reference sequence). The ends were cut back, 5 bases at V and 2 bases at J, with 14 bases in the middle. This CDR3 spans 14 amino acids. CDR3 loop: CASRSQSLAYEQYF. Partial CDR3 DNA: TGTGCCAGCAGATCCCAGAGTCTGGCCTACGAG.

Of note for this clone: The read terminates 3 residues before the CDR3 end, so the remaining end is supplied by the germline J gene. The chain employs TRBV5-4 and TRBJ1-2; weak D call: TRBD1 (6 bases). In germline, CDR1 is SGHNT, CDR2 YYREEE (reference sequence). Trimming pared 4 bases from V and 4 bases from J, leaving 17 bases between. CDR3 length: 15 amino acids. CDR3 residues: CASSPRRTDPYGYTF. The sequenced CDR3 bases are TGTGCCAGCAGCCCCCGGAGGACAGACCCCTATGGC.

The CDR3 is CATATGTETQYF. The CDR3 bases that were read are TGTGCCACCGCGACAGGGACGGAGACC. The V call is TRBV19, the J call TRBJ2-5; TRBD1 matches 7 bases. Sequencing ends 3 residues short of the CDR3 end; the germline J gene provides the rest. The CDR3 is 12 amino acids. CDR1 is LNHDA and CDR2 is SQIVND in the germline V gene (reference sequence). Trimming removed 10 bases from V and 5 bases from J; junction bases left unmatched: 7.

CDR3 DNA (partial): TGTGCCAGCAGTTACACAGGGGGGGGGACCAACGTA. Translating gives CASSYTGGGTNV. The complete CDR3 reads CASSYTGGGTNVLFF. The chain has TRBV6-2 or TRBV6-3 and TRBJ1-4; 8 positions match TRBD1. The read falls 3 residues short of the CDR3 end, and the missing part is taken from the germline J gene. This CDR3 has 15 residues. The germline V gene encodes CDR1 MNHEY and CDR2 SVGEGT.

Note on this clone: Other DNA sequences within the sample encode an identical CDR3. CDR3 in amino acids: CASSLGGAKETQYF. The covered CDR3 bases are TGCGCCAGCAGCTTGGGCGGGGCGAAAGAGACC. The V gene is TRBV5-1, the J gene TRBJ2-5; tentatively, D is TRBD2 (6 bases). From the germline J gene comes the end of the CDR3, since the read stops 3 residues before it. This CDR3 is 14 amino acids long. The germline gives CDR1 SGHRS, CDR2 YFSETQ. Trimming took 0 bases from V and 3 from J, leaving 9 bases between them.

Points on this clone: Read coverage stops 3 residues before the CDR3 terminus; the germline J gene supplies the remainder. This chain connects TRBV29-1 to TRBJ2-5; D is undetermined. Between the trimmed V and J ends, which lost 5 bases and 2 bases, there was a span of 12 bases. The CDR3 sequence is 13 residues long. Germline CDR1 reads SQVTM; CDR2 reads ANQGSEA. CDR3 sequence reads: CSVSFRQQETQYF. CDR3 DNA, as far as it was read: TGCAGCGTTTCTTTCCGTCAGCAAGAGACC.

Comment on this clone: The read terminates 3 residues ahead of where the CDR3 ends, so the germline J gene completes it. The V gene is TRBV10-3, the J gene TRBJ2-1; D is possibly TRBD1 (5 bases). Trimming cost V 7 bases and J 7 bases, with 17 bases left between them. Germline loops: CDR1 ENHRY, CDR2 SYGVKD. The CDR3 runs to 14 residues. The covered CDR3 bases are TGTGCCATCAAGGACACTCCCGATTGGAATGAG. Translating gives CAIKDTPDWNE. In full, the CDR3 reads CAIKDTPDWNEQFF.

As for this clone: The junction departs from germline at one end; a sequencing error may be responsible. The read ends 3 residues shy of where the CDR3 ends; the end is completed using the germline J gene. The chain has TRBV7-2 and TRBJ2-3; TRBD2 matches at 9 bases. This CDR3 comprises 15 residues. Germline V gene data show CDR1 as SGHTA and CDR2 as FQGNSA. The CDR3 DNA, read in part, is TGTGCCAGCAGCCTAGCGGGGCGACGCACAGATACG. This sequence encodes CASSLAGRRTDT. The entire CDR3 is CASSLAGRRTDTQYF.

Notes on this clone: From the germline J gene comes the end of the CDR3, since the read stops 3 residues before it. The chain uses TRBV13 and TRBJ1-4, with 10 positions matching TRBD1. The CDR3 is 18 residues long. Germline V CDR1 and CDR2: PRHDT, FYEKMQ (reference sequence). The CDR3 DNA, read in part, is TGTGCCAGCAGCTTAAGGGGGCGACAGGGGGCGGACAATTCACCA. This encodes CASSLRGRQGADNSP. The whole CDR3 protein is CASSLRGRQGADNSPLFF.

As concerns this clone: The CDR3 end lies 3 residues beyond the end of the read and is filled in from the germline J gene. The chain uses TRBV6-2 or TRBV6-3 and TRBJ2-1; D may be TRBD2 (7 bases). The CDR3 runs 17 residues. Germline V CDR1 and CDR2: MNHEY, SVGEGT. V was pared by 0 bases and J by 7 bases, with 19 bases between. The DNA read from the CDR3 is TGTGCCAGCAGTTACTCGACGCTAGGGGGGGCCTTGAATGAG. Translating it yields CASSYSTLGGALNE. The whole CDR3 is CASSYSTLGGALNEQFF.

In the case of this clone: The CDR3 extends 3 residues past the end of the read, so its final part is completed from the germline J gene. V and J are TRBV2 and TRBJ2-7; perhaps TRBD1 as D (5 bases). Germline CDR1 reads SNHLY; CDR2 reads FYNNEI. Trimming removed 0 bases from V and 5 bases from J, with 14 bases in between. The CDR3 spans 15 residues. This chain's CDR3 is CASSEAGQGRDEQYF. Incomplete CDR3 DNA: TGTGCCAGCAGTGAAGCAGGGCAGGGTAGGGACGAG.